This T cell receptor beta chain was identified in a study of cytomegalovirus exposure and HLA in healthy donors. Study-wide results and limits: An analysis that came later showed most CMV-associated TCR beta chains appearing HLA-restricted. A later analysis, which compared TCR beta chains of equal frequency, found the HLA-associated ones more clonally expanded. In terms of immune exposure information, only CMV serostatus was available. One later analysis reportedly identified an Asian-associated ancestry cluster that showed fewer N-insertions than the approximately 700-donor mean.

As to this clone: Its specificity is unknown.

A multiplex PCR was run with 60 Vbeta primers and 13 Jbeta primers. Method: immunoSEQ multiplex PCR; TCRdb's copy keeps in-frame clones and lacks some. The repertoire table contains over 40,000 clones. The CDR3 covers 13 residues. Trimming took off 8 bases at V and 0 bases at J, with 9 bases between the two ends. CDR1 and CDR2 from the germline V gene are SGHTA and FQGNSA. The chain combines TRBV7-2 with TRBJ2-3, with no clear D. The TCR comes from a man aged 25-45 years in good health and CMV-seronegative. The sequenced material came from PBMCs. The CDR3 spells CASLPRSTDTQYF. CDR3 nucleotide sequence: TGTGCCAGCCTCCCTAGGAGCACAGATACGCAGTATTTT.